The 7 T cell receptor beta chains listed next were all sequenced from one sample in a study of CD8 T cells in ankylosing spondylitis. One entry per CDR3 protein results from TCRdb running MiXCR on the 5' RACE reads. The sample lists roughly 180,000 distinct CDR3 sequences; roughly 13% were seen once. The sequenced material came from blood, either unsorted or a sorted T cell fraction (not recorded which). The receptors here all came from a male donor with ankylosing spondylitis or in good health (not recorded which).

In its sample, this clonotype was seen many times. The chain recombines TRBV28 with TRBJ2-5; the D gene is possibly TRBD1 (5 bases). V was trimmed by 6 bases and J by 1 base, leaving 12 bases between them. This CDR3 is 14 amino acids long. Per germline, CDR1 MDHEN and CDR2 SYDVKM. The CDR3 sequence: CASRPVGAQETQYF. The CDR3 region has the DNA TGTGCCAGCAGACCCGTAGGGGCCCAAGAGACCCAGTACTTC.

This clonotype has more than one count but fewer than ten. The rearrangement links TRBV5-6 to TRBJ2-1; 14 bases align to TRBD2. The CDR3 is 16 amino acids. V shed 4 bases, J shed 11 bases, and the junction held 11 bases outside the gene matches. CDR1 SGHDT and CDR2 YYEEEE come from the germline V gene. DNA for the CDR3: TGTGCCAGCAGCACCCCCACGACTAGCGGGGGGGGGAAGCAGTTCTTC. Protein sequence: CASSTPTTSGGGKQFF.

This clonotype was seen only a few times. V usage is TRBV12-3 or TRBV12-4 and J usage is TRBJ1-2; D not certain. V lost 5 bases to trimming and J lost 1 base, with 14 bases between them. The CDR3 contains 15 residues. CDR3 in amino acids: CASSPDTGSNYGYTF. The CDR3 bases are TGTGCCAGCAGTCCTGACACGGGAAGTAACTATGGCTACACCTTC.

This clonotype was recorded a few times. For the CDR3, the DNA is TGCGCCAGCAGCCGAGAGGGACTTTCCTACGAGCAGTACTTC. It yields the protein CASSREGLSYEQYF. The chain recombines TRBV4-1 with TRBJ2-7; TRBD2 might be the D (6 bases). The CDR3 length is 14 residues. Trimming stripped 4 bases from V and 1 base from J, with 11 bases between. Germline lookup yields CDR1 MGHRA and CDR2 YSYEKL.

CDR3 residues: CASSESRGLDPDTQYF. CDR3 in DNA: TGCGCCAGCAGTGAGTCCCGGGGACTAGACCCAGATACGCAGTATTTT. V usage is TRBV10-1 and J usage is TRBJ2-3; 8 bases line up with TRBD2. The CDR3 length is 16 residues. The V gene end was trimmed by 0 bases and the J gene end by 4 bases; junction bases not matched to a gene: 6. Germline V lookup: CDR1 WNHNN, CDR2 SYGVQD (reference sequence).

The chain carries TRBV5-1 and TRBJ2-7, with no clear D. CDR1 and CDR2 (germline): SGHRS, YFSETQ. This CDR3 has 14 amino acids. The V end lost 4 bases, the J end lost 0 bases, and 11 bases lay between the germline ends. CDR3 bases: TGCGCCAGCAGCCCGCGAGCAAGCTCCTACGAGCAGTACTTC. This encodes CASSPRASSYEQYF.

This clonotype has a count of ten or more. The rearrangement uses TRBV6-5 and TRBJ1-1; D gene uncertain. The V gene lost 0 bases and the J gene lost 4 bases, with 6 bases spanning the gap. The germline gives CDR1 MNHEY, CDR2 SVGAGI. The CDR3 runs to 13 residues. CDR3 residues: CASSYSLGTEAFF. In nucleotides, the CDR3 is TGTGCCAGCAGTTACTCTCTCGGCACTGAAGCTTTCTTT.